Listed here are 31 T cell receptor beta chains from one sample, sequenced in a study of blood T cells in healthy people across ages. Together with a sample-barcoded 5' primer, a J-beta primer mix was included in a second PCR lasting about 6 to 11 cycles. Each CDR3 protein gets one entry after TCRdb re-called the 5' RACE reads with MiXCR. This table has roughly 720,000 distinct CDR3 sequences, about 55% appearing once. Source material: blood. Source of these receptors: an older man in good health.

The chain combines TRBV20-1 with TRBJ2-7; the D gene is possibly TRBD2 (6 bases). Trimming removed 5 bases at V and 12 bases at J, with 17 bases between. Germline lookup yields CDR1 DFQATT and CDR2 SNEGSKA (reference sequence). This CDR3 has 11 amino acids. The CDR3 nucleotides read TGCAGTGCTCCTACGGGAGCAGCGGCGTACTTC. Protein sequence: CSAPTGAAAYF.

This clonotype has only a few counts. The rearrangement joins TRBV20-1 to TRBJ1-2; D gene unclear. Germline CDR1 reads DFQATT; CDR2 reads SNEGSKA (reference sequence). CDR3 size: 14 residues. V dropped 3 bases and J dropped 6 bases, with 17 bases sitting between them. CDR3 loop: CSASVDADPDGYTF. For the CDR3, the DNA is TGCAGTGCTAGCGTGGACGCGGACCCAGATGGCTACACCTTC.

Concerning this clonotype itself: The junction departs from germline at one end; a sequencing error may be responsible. This chain's CDR3 is CASSQDLQLASYEQYF. The CDR3 region has the DNA TGTGCCAGTAGCCAAGATCTCCAGCTAGCCTCCTACGAGCAGTACTTC. The chain combines TRBV3-1 with TRBJ2-7; D possibly corresponds to TRBD2 (5 bases). The CDR3 sequence is 16 residues long. Germline V gene lookup returns CDR1 LGHDT and CDR2 YNNKEL (reference sequence).

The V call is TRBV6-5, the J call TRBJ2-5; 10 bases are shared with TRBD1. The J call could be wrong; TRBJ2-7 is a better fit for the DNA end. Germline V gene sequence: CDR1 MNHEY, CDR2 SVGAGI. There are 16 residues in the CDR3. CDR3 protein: CASSYYGQGVNYEQYF. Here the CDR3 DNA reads TGTGCCAGCAGTTACTACGGACAGGGGGTGAACTACGAGCAGTACTTC.

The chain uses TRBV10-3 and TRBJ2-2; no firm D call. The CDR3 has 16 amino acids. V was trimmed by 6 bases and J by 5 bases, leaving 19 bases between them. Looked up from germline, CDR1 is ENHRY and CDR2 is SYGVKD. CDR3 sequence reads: CAISLAARPDTGELFF. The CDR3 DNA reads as TGTGCCATCAGCCTCGCAGCGAGACCGGATACCGGGGAGCTGTTTTTT.

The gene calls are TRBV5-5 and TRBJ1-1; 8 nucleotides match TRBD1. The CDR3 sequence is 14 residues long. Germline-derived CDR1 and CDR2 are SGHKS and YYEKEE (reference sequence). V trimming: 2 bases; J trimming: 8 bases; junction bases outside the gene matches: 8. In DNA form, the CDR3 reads TGTGCCAGCAGCTTCCCTGGGACAGGCTCCGAAGCTTTCTTT. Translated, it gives CASSFPGTGSEAFF. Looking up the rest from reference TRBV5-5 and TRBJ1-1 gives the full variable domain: DAGVTQSPTHLIKTRGQQVTLRCSPISGHKSVSWYQQVLGQGPQFIFQYYEKEERGRGNFPDRFSARQFPNYSSELNVNALLLGDSALYLCASSFPGTGSEAFFGQGTRLTVV.

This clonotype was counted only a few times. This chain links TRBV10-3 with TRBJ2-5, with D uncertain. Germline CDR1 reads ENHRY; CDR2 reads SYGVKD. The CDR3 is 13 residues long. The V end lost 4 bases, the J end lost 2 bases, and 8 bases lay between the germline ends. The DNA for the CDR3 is TGTGCCATCAGTGCGACTGTTCAAGAGACCCAGTACTTC. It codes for CAISATVQETQYF.

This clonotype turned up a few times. The CDR3 is CASSLGVSKNQPQHF. CDR3 sequence (DNA): TGTGCCAGCAGCTTAGGGGTCTCTAAAAATCAGCCCCAGCATTTT. The chain uses TRBV7-2 and TRBJ1-5; no clear D. Germline values: CDR1 SGHTA, CDR2 FQGNSA. V lost 1 base and J lost 4, with 11 bases in between. The CDR3 has 15 residues.

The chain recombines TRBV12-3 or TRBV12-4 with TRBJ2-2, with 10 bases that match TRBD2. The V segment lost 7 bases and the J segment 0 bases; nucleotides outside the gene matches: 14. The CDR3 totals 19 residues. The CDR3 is CASTLRQGLAMANTGELFF. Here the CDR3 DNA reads TGTGCCAGCACCCTTCGGCAGGGACTAGCGATGGCGAACACCGGGGAGCTGTTTTTT.

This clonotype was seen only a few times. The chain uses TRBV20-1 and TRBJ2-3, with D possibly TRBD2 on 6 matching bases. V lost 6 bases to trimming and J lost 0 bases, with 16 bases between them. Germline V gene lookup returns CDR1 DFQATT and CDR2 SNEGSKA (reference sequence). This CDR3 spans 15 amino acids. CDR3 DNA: TGCAGTGCCGACGGAGGGCCATCTAGCACAGATACGCAGTATTTT. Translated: CSADGGPSSTDTQYF.

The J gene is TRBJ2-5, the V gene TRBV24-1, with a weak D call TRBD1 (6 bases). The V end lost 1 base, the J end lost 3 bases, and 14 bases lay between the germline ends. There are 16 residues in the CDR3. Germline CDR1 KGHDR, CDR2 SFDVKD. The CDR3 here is CATSDLGQGNKETQYF. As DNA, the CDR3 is TGTGCCACCAGTGATTTAGGGCAGGGGAACAAAGAGACCCAGTACTTC.

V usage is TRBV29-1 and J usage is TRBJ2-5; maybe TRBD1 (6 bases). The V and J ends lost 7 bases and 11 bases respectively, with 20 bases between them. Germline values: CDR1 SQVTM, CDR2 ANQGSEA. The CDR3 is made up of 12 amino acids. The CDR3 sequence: CSARTESDKQYF. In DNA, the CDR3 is TGCAGCGCCCGGACAGAGAGTGACAAGCAGTACTTC.

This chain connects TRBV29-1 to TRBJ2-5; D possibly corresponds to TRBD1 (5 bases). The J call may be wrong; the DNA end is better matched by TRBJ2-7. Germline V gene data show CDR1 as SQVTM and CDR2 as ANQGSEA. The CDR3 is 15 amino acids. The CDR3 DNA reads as TGCAGCGTTGAAGGTCAGGGTCTGGATCTGTACGAGCAGTACTTC. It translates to CSVEGQGLDLYEQYF.

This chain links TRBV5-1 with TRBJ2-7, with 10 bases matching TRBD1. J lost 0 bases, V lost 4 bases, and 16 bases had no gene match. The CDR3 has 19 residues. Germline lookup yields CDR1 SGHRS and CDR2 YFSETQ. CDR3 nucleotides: TGCGCCAGCAGCGGAATCCGGGACAGGGGCGCCATAAGCTCCTACGAGCAGTACTTC. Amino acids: CASSGIRDRGAISSYEQYF.

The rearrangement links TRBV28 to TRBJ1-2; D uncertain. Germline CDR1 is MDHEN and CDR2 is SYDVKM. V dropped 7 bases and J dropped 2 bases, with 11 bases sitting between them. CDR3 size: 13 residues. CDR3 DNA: TGTGCCAGCAATCTCGGACTCAACTATGGCTACACCTTC. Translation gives CASNLGLNYGYTF.

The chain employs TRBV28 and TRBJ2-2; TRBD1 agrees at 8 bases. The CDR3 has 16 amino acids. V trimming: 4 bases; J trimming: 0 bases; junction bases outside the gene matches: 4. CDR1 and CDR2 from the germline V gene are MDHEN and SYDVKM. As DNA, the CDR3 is TGTGCCAGCAGTTCAATGACAGGGGCGAACACCGGGGAGCTGTTTTTT. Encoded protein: CASSSMTGANTGELFF.

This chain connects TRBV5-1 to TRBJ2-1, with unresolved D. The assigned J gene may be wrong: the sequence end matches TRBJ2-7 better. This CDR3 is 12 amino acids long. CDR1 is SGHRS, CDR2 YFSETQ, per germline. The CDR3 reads CASSLGVTEQYF. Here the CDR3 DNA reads TGCGCCAGCAGCTTAGGCGTTACTGAGCAGTACTTC.

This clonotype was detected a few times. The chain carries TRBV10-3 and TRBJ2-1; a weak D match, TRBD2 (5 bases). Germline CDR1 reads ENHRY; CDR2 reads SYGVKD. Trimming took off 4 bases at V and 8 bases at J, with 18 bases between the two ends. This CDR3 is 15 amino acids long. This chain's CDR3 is CAISGGGGLSDEQFF. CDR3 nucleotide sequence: TGTGCCATCAGTGGCGGCGGCGGGTTAAGCGATGAGCAGTTCTTC.

The CDR3 sequence: CATSDAGYANEKLFF. Written as DNA, the CDR3 is TGTGCCACCAGTGACGCAGGGTATGCTAATGAAAAACTGTTTTTT. V gene TRBV24-1 combines with J gene TRBJ1-4, with a possible D match to TRBD1 (5 bases). Germline loops: CDR1 KGHDR, CDR2 SFDVKD. The CDR3 runs to 15 residues. V gave up 4 bases and J gave up 3 bases, with 11 bases separating them.

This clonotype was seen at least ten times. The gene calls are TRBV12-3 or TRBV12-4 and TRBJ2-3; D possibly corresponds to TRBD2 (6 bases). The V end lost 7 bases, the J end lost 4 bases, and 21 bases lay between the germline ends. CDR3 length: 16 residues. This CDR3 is CASNILPGVKADTQYF. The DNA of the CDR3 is TGTGCCAGCAACATCTTACCGGGGGTCAAGGCAGATACGCAGTATTTT.

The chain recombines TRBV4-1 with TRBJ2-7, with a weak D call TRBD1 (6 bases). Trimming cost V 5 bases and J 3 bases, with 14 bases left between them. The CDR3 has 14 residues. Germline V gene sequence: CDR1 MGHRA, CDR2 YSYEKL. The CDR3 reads CASSYPGQHYEQYF. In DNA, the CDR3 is TGCGCCAGCAGCTACCCCGGACAGCACTACGAGCAGTACTTC.

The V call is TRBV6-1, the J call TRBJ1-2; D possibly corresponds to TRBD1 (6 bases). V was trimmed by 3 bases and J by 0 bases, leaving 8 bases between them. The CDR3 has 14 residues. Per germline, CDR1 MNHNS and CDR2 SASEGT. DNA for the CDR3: TGTGCCAGCAGTGAGGGGACATCTAACTATGGCTACACCTTC. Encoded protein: CASSEGTSNYGYTF.

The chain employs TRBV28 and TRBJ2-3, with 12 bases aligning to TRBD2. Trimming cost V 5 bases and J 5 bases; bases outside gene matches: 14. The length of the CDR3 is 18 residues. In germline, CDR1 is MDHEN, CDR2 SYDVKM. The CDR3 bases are TGTGCCAGCAGTCCAATCTCTCGACTAGCGGGAGTGGTAGATACGCAGTATTTT. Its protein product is CASSPISRLAGVVDTQYF.

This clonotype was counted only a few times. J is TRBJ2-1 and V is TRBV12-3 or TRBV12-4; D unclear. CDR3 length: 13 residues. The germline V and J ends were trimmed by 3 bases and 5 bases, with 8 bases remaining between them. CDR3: CASSFGRNNEQFF. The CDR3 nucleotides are TGTGCCAGCAGTTTCGGACGAAACAATGAGCAGTTCTTC.

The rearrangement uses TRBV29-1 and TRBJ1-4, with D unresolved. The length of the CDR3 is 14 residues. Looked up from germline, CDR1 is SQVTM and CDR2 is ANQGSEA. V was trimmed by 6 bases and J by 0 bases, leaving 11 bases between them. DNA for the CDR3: TGCAGCGTGGCGGTTACCTCAACTAATGAAAAACTGTTTTTT. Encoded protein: CSVAVTSTNEKLFF.

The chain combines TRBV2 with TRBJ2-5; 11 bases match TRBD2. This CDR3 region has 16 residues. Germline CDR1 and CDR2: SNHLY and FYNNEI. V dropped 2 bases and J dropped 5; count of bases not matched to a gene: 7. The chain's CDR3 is CASSETSGSVIETQYF. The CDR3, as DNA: TGTGCCAGCAGTGAAACTAGCGGGAGTGTGATTGAGACCCAGTACTTC.

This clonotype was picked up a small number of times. CDR3 sequence (DNA): TGTGCCAGCAGCCCGGCCGGGAGGATGCGGAACATTCAGTACTTC. This translates into CASSPAGRMRNIQYF. The chain carries TRBV7-2 and TRBJ2-4; 7 positions match TRBD2. Germline-derived CDR1 and CDR2 are SGHTA and FQGNSA. The CDR3 consists of 15 residues. V shed 5 bases, J shed 7 bases, and the junction held 11 bases outside the gene matches.

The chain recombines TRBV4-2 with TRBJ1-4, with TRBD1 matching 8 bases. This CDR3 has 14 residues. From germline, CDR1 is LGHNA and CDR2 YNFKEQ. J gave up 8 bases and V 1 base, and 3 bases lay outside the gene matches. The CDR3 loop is CASSQGTGNEKLFF. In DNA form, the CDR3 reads TGTGCCAGCAGCCAAGGGACAGGGAACGAAAAACTGTTTTTT.

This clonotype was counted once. The CDR3 region is CASSPGGSPYEQYF. The DNA of the CDR3 is TGTGCCAGCTCACCGGGGGGTTCCCCCTACGAGCAGTACTTC. The chain carries TRBV18 and TRBJ2-7; a weak D match, TRBD2 (6 bases). The V end lost 3 bases, the J end lost 2 bases, and 11 bases lay between the germline ends. Germline values: CDR1 KGHSH, CDR2 LQKENI. The CDR3 is 14 amino acids.

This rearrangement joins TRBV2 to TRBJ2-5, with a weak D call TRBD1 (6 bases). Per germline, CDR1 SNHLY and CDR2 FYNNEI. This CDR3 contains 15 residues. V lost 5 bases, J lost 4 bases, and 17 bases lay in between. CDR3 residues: CASSTARQGRETQYF. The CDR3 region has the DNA TGTGCCAGCAGTACCGCGCGGCAGGGGCGAGAGACCCAGTACTTC.

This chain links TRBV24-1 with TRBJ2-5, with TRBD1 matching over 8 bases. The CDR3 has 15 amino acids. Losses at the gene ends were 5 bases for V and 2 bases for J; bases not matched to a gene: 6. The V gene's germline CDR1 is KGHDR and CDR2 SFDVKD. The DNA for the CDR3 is TGTGCCACCAGTGTTCCGGGGACAGGTCAAGAGACCCAGTACTTC. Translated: CATSVPGTGQETQYF.